This T cell receptor (beta chain) emerged from a study of T cells after yellow fever vaccination. TCRdb re-called the 5' RACE reads through MiXCR, storing one row per CDR3 protein. The sample contains just under 600,000 distinct CDR3 sequences, approximately 13% of which appear only once. There are a few counts of this clonotype. V dropped 6 bases and J dropped 6 bases, with 12 bases sitting between them. The CDR3 runs 12 residues. In germline, CDR1 is MNHNY, CDR2 SVGAGI (reference sequence). The sequence was collected from a man between 25 and 39 years old who received the YFV17D yellow fever vaccine. The sequences come from PBMCs, collected on the day of the yellow fever booster vaccination. The V call is TRBV6-6, the J call TRBJ2-7, with a weak D call TRBD2 (6 bases). The CDR3 sequence: CASSPMGGEQYF. The CDR3 nucleotides read TGTGCCAGCAGCCCCATGGGGGGCGAGCAGTACTTC.